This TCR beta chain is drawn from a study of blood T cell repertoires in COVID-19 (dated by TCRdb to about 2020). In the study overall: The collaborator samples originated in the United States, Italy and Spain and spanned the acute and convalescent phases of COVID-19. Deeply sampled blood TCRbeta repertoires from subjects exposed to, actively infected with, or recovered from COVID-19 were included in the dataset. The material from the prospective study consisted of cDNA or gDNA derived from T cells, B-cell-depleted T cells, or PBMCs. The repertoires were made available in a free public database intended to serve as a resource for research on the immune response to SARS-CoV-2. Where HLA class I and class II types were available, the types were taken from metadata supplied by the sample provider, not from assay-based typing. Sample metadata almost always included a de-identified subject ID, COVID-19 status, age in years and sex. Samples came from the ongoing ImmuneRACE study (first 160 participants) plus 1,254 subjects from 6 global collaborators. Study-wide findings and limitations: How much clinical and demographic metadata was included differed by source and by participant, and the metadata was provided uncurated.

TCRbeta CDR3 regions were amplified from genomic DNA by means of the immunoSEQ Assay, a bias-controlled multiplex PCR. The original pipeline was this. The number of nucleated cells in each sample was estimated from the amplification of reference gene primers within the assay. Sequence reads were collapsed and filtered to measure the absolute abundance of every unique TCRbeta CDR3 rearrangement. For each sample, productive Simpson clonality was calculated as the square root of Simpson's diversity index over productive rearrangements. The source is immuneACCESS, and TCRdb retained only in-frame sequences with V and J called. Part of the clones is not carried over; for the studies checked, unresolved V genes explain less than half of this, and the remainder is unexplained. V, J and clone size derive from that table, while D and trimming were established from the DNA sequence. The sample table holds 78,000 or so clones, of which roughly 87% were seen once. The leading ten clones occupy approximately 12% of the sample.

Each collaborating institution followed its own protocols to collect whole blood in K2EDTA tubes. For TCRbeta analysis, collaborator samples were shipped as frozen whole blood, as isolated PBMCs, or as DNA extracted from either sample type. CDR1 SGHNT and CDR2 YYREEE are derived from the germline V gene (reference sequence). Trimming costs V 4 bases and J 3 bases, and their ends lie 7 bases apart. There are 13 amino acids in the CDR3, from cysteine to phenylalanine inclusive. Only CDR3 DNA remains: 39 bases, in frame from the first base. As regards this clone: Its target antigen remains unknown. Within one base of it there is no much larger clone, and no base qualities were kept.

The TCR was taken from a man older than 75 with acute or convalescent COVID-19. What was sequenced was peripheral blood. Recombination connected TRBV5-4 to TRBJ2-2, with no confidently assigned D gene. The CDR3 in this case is CASSEQHTGELFF. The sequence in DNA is TGTGCCAGCAGCGAACAGCACACCGGGGAGCTGTTTTTT.